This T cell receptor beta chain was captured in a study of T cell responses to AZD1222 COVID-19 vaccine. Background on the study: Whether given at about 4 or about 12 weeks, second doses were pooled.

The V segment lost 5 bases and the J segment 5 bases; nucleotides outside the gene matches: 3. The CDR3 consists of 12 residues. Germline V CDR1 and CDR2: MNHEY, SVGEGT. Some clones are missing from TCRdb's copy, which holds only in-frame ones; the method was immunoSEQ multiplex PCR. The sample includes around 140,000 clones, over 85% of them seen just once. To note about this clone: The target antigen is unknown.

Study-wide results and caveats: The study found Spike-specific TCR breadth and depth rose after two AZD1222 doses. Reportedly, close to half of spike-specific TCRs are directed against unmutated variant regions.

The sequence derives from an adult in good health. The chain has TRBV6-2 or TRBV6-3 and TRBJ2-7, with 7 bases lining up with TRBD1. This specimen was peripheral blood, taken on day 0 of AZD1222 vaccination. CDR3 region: CASSRGLNEQYF. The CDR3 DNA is TGTGCCAGCAGTAGGGGGCTCAACGAGCAGTACTTC.